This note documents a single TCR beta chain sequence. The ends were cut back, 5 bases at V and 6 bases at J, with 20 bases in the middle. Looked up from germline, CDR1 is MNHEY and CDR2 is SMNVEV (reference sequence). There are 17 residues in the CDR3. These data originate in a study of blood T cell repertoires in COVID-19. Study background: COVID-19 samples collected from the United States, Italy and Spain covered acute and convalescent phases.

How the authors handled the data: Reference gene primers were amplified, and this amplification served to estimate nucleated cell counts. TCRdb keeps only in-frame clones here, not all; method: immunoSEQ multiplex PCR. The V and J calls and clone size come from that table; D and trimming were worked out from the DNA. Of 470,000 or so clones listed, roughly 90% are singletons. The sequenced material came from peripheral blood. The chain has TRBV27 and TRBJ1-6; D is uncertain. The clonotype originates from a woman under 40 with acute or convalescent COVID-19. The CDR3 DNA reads TGTGCCAGCAGTCCGCCCCGCTTTGAGACTCTTAATTCACCCCTCCACTTT. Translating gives CASSPPRFETLNSPLHF.